Below, 23 T cell receptor beta chains from the same sample are listed, as sequenced in a study of cytomegalovirus exposure and HLA in healthy donors. PCR was performed using 60 Vbeta and 13 Jbeta primers. The table came from immunoSEQ multiplex PCR; TCRdb's copy has only in-frame clones and leaves some out. The sample includes 77,000 or so clones. The sequenced sample was PBMCs. The receptor set was obtained from a man aged 30-40 years in good health and CMV-seronegative.

V is TRBV11-3 and J is TRBJ1-1; perhaps TRBD1 as D (6 bases). CDR1 is SGHNT, CDR2 YENEEA, per germline. The CDR3 contains 14 residues. V was cut by 2 bases and J by 4 bases, with 11 bases left in between. The CDR3 DNA follows: TGTGCCAGCAGCTTAAGGACAGCACTCACTGAAGCTTTCTTT. The encoded protein is CASSLRTALTEAFF.

This chain joins TRBV11-2 and TRBJ2-2, with D perhaps TRBD2 (5 bases). Germline CDR1 and CDR2: SGHAT and FQNNGV. This CDR3 is built from 17 residues. V shed 2 bases and J shed 4 bases, with 17 bases lying between them. CDR3 protein: CASSLLRGVAGTGELFF. In DNA, the CDR3 is TGTGCCAGCAGCTTATTACGGGGAGTCGCCGGCACCGGGGAGCTGTTTTTT.

The chain recombines TRBV6-5 with TRBJ1-2; D remains ambiguous. Trimming shortened V by 8 bases and J by 7 bases, and 17 bases separated the two germline ends. Germline lookup yields CDR1 MNHEY and CDR2 SVGAGI. This CDR3 contains 13 residues. The CDR3 protein is CASQPASPGGYTF. In nucleotides, the CDR3 is TGTGCCAGCCAACCTGCCAGTCCTGGTGGCTACACCTTC.

The chain joins TRBV9 to TRBJ2-5; D is possibly TRBD2 (6 bases). CDR1 and CDR2 (germline): SGDLS, YYNGEE. V lost 3 bases and J lost 4, with 16 bases in between. This CDR3 is 15 amino acids long. The CDR3: CASSENPLAPETQYF. CDR3 DNA sequence: TGTGCCAGCAGCGAGAATCCCCTAGCGCCAGAGACCCAGTACTTC. The variable domain in full, completed from reference TRBV9 and TRBJ2-5, reads DSGVTQTPKHLITATGQRVTLRCSPRSGDLSVYWYQQSLDQGLQFLIQYYNGEERAKGNILERFSAQQFPDLHSELNLSSLELGDSALYFCASSENPLAPETQYFGPGTRLLVL.

V and J are TRBV6-6 and TRBJ1-2; 7 nucleotides align to TRBD1. The CDR3 is 14 amino acids. Germline V gene lookup returns CDR1 MNHNY and CDR2 SVGAGI (reference sequence). Germline trimming cut 2 bases from V and 3 bases from J; bases unmatched to any gene: 3. The CDR3, as DNA: TGTGCCAGCAGTTACCCCACAGGGGACTATGGCTACACCTTC. It specifies CASSYPTGDYGYTF.

This chain uses TRBV5-6 with TRBJ1-4; 9 bases are a match to TRBD1. Germline loops: CDR1 SGHDT, CDR2 YYEEEE. V shed 4 bases, J shed 7 bases, and the junction held 11 bases outside the gene matches. The CDR3 spans 16 residues. The chain's CDR3 is CASSQYRGTGPEKLFF. DNA of the CDR3: TGTGCCAGCAGCCAGTACAGGGGGACAGGGCCTGAAAAACTGTTTTTT.

This chain joins TRBV30 and TRBJ1-5, with 10 bases fitting TRBD1. Germline V gene data show CDR1 as GTSNPN and CDR2 as SVGIG (reference sequence). The CDR3 is made up of 13 amino acids. With 5 bases clipped from V and 5 bases from J, the junction kept 3 bases outside the gene matches. CDR3 in DNA: TGTGCCTGGCAGGACAGGGGGTATCAGCCCCAGCATTTT. Protein: CAWQDRGYQPQHF. The whole variable domain, remainder taken from reference TRBV30 and TRBJ1-5, is SQTIHQWPATLVQPVGSPLSLECTVEGTSNPNLYWYRQAAGRGLQLLFYSVGIGQISSEVPQNLSASRPQDRQFILSSKKLLLSDSGFYLCAWQDRGYQPQHFGDGTRLSIL.

This rearrangement joins TRBV7-9 to TRBJ1-3, with 7 positions matching TRBD1. V was pared by 3 bases and J by 3 bases, with 2 bases of the junction left unmatched. Germline CDR1 is SEHNR and CDR2 is FQNEAQ (reference sequence). The CDR3 sequence is 14 residues long. The CDR3 region is CASSLRGLGNTIYF. CDR3 coding DNA: TGTGCCAGCAGCTTGAGGGGGCTTGGAAACACCATATATTTT.

The chain couples TRBV18 to TRBJ2-5; D is possibly TRBD2 (5 bases). V shed 3 bases and J shed 4 bases, with 12 bases lying between them. The CDR3 contains 14 residues. Germline V gene lookup returns CDR1 KGHSH and CDR2 LQKENI. CDR3 coding DNA: TGTGCCAGCTCACCGCGGGCCCCCCTAGAGACCCAGTACTTC. Its translation: CASSPRAPLETQYF.

V is TRBV7-9 and J is TRBJ2-7, with 10 bases lining up with TRBD1. Germline V gives CDR1 SEHNR, CDR2 FQNEAQ (reference sequence). This CDR3 spans 15 amino acids. V gave up 4 bases and J gave up 4 bases; unmatched junction bases: 7. CDR3 region: CASSSDRGRWYEQYF. The CDR3 region has the DNA TGTGCCAGCAGCTCAGACAGGGGGCGATGGTACGAGCAGTACTTC.

The chain is built from TRBV5-1 and TRBJ1-1; D remains unclear. This CDR3 contains 14 residues. In germline, CDR1 is SGHRS, CDR2 YFSETQ. Trimming removed 0 bases from V and 0 bases from J, with 6 bases in between. The CDR3 spells CASSLGSLNTEAFF. The CDR3 nucleotides are TGCGCCAGCAGCTTGGGTAGCCTGAACACTGAAGCTTTCTTT.

The chain is built from TRBV19 and TRBJ2-7, with 8 bases lining up with TRBD1. V lost 5 bases, J lost 5 bases, and 5 bases stayed unmatched. CDR3 length: 13 residues. Germline V CDR1 and CDR2: LNHDA, SQIVND (reference sequence). This chain's CDR3 is CASSVDRGDEQYF. CDR3 in DNA: TGTGCCAGTAGTGTTGACAGGGGCGACGAGCAGTACTTC.

The chain combines TRBV7-6 with TRBJ1-2; TRBD1 agrees at 9 bases. The V segment lost 5 bases and the J segment 8 bases; nucleotides outside the gene matches: 6. This CDR3 region has 13 residues. The V gene's germline CDR1 is SGHVS and CDR2 FNYEAQ. The CDR3 DNA sequence: TGTGCCAGCAGCGCCGCCGGGACAGGGGGCTACACCTTC. Translation: CASSAAGTGGYTF. The full variable domain, in which reference TRBV7-6 and TRBJ1-2 provide the parts outside the CDR3, is GAGVSQSPRYKVTKRGQDVALRCDPISGHVSLYWYRQALGQGPEFLTYFNYEAQQDKSGLPNDRFSAERPEGSISTLTIQRTEQRDSAMYRCASSAAGTGGYTFGSGTRLTVV.

The V gene is TRBV6-5, the J gene TRBJ2-1; weak D call: TRBD1 (5 bases). Trimming cost V 5 bases and J 7 bases, with 18 bases left between them. CDR3 size: 15 residues. CDR1 and CDR2 from the germline V gene are MNHEY and SVGAGI. This CDR3 is CASSRDREGRNEQFF. The CDR3 DNA follows: TGTGCCAGCAGTCGCGACAGAGAAGGAAGAAATGAGCAGTTCTTC.

The chain recombines TRBV7-2 with TRBJ2-7; weak D call: TRBD2 (6 bases). Germline V CDR1 and CDR2: SGHTA, FQGNSA. The CDR3 extends over 13 amino acids. V lost 5 bases to trimming and J lost 3 bases, with 11 bases between them. The CDR3 reads CASSRDFYYEQYF. The CDR3 DNA reads TGTGCCAGCAGCCGGGACTTCTACTACGAGCAGTACTTC.

V gene TRBV5-1 combines with J gene TRBJ2-7; D is undetermined. V lost 4 bases and J lost 5, with 13 bases in between. This CDR3 spans 13 amino acids. Germline assignment: CDR1 SGHRS and CDR2 YFSETQ. CDR3 sequence: CASSIEEIDEQYF. For the CDR3, the DNA is TGCGCCAGCAGCATAGAGGAGATAGACGAGCAGTACTTC.

The V gene is TRBV19, the J gene TRBJ1-6, with 10 bases aligning to TRBD1. This CDR3 has 14 residues. V trimming: 5 bases; J trimming: 10 bases; junction bases outside the gene matches: 5. The germline gives CDR1 LNHDA, CDR2 SQIVND (reference sequence). CDR3 protein: CASSGDRGHSPLHF. For the CDR3, the DNA is TGTGCCAGTAGTGGGGACAGGGGCCACTCACCCCTCCACTTT.

The chain combines TRBV28 with TRBJ2-7; maybe TRBD1 (6 bases). Germline lookup yields CDR1 MDHEN and CDR2 SYDVKM. The CDR3 is 15 amino acids. Trimming cost V 3 bases and J 2 bases, with 14 bases left between them. CDR3 sequence: CASSFGGQLTYEQYF. The CDR3 region has the DNA TGTGCCAGCAGTTTTGGTGGACAGTTGACCTACGAGCAGTACTTC.

As to this clone: Other DNA sequences in the same sample also yield this CDR3. The chain links TRBV4-1 to TRBJ2-5; D might be TRBD2 (5 bases). Trimming removed 0 bases at V and 1 base at J, with 9 bases between. Germline values: CDR1 MGHRA, CDR2 YSYEKL. The CDR3 totals 15 residues. For the CDR3, the DNA is TGCGCCAGCAGCCAAGAATCGAGCGGCCAAGAGACCCAGTACTTC. Translated: CASSQESSGQETQYF.

V is TRBV7-6 and J is TRBJ2-7; 7 nucleotides agree with TRBD1. The V segment lost 5 bases and the J segment 4 bases; nucleotides outside the gene matches: 5. The germline CDR1 and CDR2 sequences are SGHVS and FNYEAQ. The CDR3 contains 13 residues. The CDR3 is CASSTDRDYEQYF. In nucleotides, the CDR3 is TGTGCCAGCAGCACCGACAGGGATTACGAGCAGTACTTC.

The genes are TRBV13 and TRBJ1-2; 7 bases map to TRBD1. V shed 4 bases and J 4 bases; nucleotides not matched to a gene: 9. Per germline, CDR1 PRHDT and CDR2 FYEKMQ (reference sequence). The CDR3 has 15 amino acids. This CDR3 reads CASSSRGGAGYGYTF. The CDR3 DNA sequence: TGTGCCAGCAGCTCAAGAGGGGGCGCGGGCTATGGCTACACCTTC.

CDR3 protein: CAISESGTGYEQYF. The CDR3 region has the DNA TGTGCCATCAGTGAATCCGGGACAGGCTACGAGCAGTACTTC. The chain combines TRBV10-3 with TRBJ2-7; TRBD1 agrees at 8 bases. The length of the CDR3 is 14 residues. The ends lost 3 bases at V and 3 bases at J; junction bases unmatched: 4. Germline assignment: CDR1 ENHRY and CDR2 SYGVKD.

CDR3 loop: CASSPTTPGSYGYTF. Written as DNA, the CDR3 is TGTGCCAGCAGCCCCACTACTCCAGGGTCTTATGGCTACACCTTC. The V gene is TRBV6-1, the J gene TRBJ1-2, with D tentatively TRBD1 (5 bases). The ends were cut back, 6 bases at V and 5 bases at J, with 19 bases in the middle. The CDR3 has 15 residues. The germline CDR1 and CDR2 sequences are MNHNS and SASEGT.